The source of this T cell receptor beta chain is a study of blood T cell repertoires in COVID-19. The protocol was immunoSEQ multiplex PCR, while the TCRdb copy is restricted to in-frame clones and leaves out a portion. Of fewer than 85,000 clones in the sample, roughly 82% were seen once. This clonotype was obtained from a human donor in a cohort sampled during active COVID-19. The sample taken for sequencing was peripheral blood.

This CDR3 is CASNGQGVKQYF. The CDR3 nucleotides read TGTGCCAGCAATGGACAGGGTGTAAAGCAGTACTTC. V gene TRBV2 combines with J gene TRBJ2-7; TRBD1 agrees at 8 bases. This CDR3 is 12 amino acids long. CDR1 and CDR2 (germline): SNHLY, FYNNEI. J lost 8 bases, V lost 7 bases, and 7 bases had no gene match.